Given below is one T cell receptor (beta chain) in context. Its antigen is not identified. Generated by immunoSEQ multiplex PCR, the TCRdb table keeps only in-frame clones and is missing some. The table has around 76,000 clones, roughly 89% seen once; the top ten hold 8% to 10%. The sample comes from a study of T cell responses to AZD1222 COVID-19 vaccine. Study-wide results and limits: Spike-spanning, vaccine-associated CD4 TCRs were dominant at 160-218 and 743-854. Increases in Spike-specific TCR breadth and depth were seen after two AZD1222 doses. Repertoires were obtained solely post-peak T cell response.

The CDR3 consists of 13 residues. Germline CDR1 and CDR2: LGHDT and YNNKEL (reference sequence). V gave up 0 bases and J gave up 3 bases, with 4 bases separating them. The sequenced sample was peripheral blood, obtained on day 0 of AZD1222 vaccination. The genes are TRBV3-1 (or the pseudogene TRBV3-2) and TRBJ2-3; D ambiguous. This clonotype originated in an adult in good health. The CDR3 nucleotides read TGTGCCAGCAGCCAAGATTGGACAGATACGCAGTATTTT. It specifies CASSQDWTDTQYF.